A single sample is the source of the 3 T cell receptor beta chains below, sequenced in a study of blood T cell repertoires in COVID-19. The data were produced by immunoSEQ multiplex PCR, yet TCRdb's version contains in-frame clones alone and is incomplete. The top ten clones hold about 13% of a sample with 150,000 to 200,000 clones, less than 80% of them seen once. Sequenced material: peripheral blood. Receptor source: a man between 50 and 59 years old who had recovered from COVID-19.

The chain combines TRBV5-1 with TRBJ1-1; D not resolved. Per the germline V gene, CDR1 is SGHRS and CDR2 is YFSETQ. Trimming left V 0 bases short and J 4 bases short, with 10 bases between. The CDR3 has 14 residues. The CDR3 sequence: CASSLAGGGTEAFF. In nucleotides, the CDR3 is TGCGCCAGCAGCTTGGCCGGAGGAGGCACTGAAGCTTTCTTT.

J is TRBJ1-5 and V is TRBV30; 8 bases map to TRBD1. V gave up 4 bases and J gave up 7 bases; unmatched junction bases: 12. CDR1 is GTSNPN and CDR2 is SVGIG in the germline V gene (reference sequence). The CDR3 has 15 amino acids. The CDR3 nucleotides read TGTGCCTGGACCGCCGGCACAGGGGGGGAACAGCCCCAGCATTTT. Protein sequence: CAWTAGTGGEQPQHF.

This chain connects TRBV7-3 to TRBJ2-3, with D maybe TRBD1 (5 bases). Germline V gives CDR1 SGHTA, CDR2 FQGTGA. The CDR3 totals 13 residues. V was shortened by 2 bases and J by 4 bases, with 7 bases between the two germline ends. CDR3 in amino acids: CASSLQGPDTQYF. DNA of the CDR3: TGTGCCAGCAGCTTACAGGGTCCAGATACGCAGTATTTT.